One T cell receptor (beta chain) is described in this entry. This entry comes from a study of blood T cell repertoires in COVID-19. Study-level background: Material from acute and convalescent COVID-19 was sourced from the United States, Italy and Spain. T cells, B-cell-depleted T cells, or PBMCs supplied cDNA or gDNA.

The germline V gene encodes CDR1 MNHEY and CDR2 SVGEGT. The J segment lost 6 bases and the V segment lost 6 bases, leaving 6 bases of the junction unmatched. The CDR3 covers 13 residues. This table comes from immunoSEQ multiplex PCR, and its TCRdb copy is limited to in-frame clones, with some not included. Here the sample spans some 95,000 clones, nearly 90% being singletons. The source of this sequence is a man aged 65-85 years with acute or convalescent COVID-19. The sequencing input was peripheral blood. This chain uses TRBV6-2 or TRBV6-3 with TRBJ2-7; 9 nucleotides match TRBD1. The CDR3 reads CASSPMDRGEQYF. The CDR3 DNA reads TGTGCCAGCAGCCCCATGGACAGGGGCGAGCAGTACTTC.